These T cell receptor beta chains were read from a single sample in a study of blood T cell repertoires in COVID-19. The method was immunoSEQ multiplex PCR; TCRdb's version includes in-frame clones alone and lacks a portion of them. The table records 80,000 to 100,000 clones, over 80% of them present only once. The specimen was peripheral blood. These receptors were collected from a human donor with active COVID-19. The donor label of this sample is uncertain. CDR3s include the opening cysteine and the closing phenylalanine or tryptophan. Fields, in order: J gene, D gene, V gene, clone size, CDR3 protein, CDR3 DNA. A D gene is named only where the DNA matches it firmly. Only some rows state a clone size, as once, few, many or a class for expanded clones.

TRBJ1-1,TRBD1,TRBV19,-,CASSPDRGRDTEAFF,TGTGCCAGTAGCCCGGACAGGGGTCGGGACACTGAAGCTTTCTTT
TRBJ2-7,-,TRBV9,-,CASSPRTQATLEQYF,TGTGCCAGCAGCCCCCGGACACAAGCCACACTCGAGCAGTACTTC
TRBJ2-2,TRBD2,TRBV7-7,-,CASSSLPGGRGRTGELFF,TGTGCCAGCAGCTCCTTACCGGGGGGGCGGGGACGAACCGGGGAGCTGTTTTTT
TRBJ2-7,-,TRBV28,-,CASSYLGTPLDEQYF,TGTGCCAGCAGTTACCTTGGGACTCCTCTTGACGAGCAGTACTTC
TRBJ2-3,-,TRBV3-1/TRBV3-2,-,CASSQEPREADTQYF,TGTGCCAGCAGCCAAGAACCTAGAGAGGCAGATACGCAGTATTTT
TRBJ2-5,-,TRBV10-3,once,CAISIDSQETQYF,TGTGCCATCAGTATTGACAGCCAAGAGACCCAGTACTTC
TRBJ1-1,TRBD1,TRBV24-1,few,CATSDRRTGGAFF,TGTGCCACCAGTGACCGACGGACAGGGGGAGCTTTCTTT
TRBJ1-2,-,TRBV2,-,CASTERGIGEGYTF,TGTGCCAGCACCGAACGAGGGATCGGAGAAGGCTACACCTTC
TRBJ2-2,TRBD2,TRBV9,-,CASSVGLAGGGDTGELFF,TGTGCCAGCAGCGTCGGTCTAGCGGGGGGCGGGGACACCGGGGAGCTGTTTTTT
TRBJ1-6,TRBD1,TRBV6-2/TRBV6-3,few,CASSPGQGLSSPLHF,TGTGCCAGCAGCCCAGGACAGGGTTTGAGTTCACCCCTCCACTTT
TRBJ1-1,TRBD1,TRBV24-1,-,CATSDSGQGGTEAFF,TGTGCCACCAGTGATTCGGGACAGGGGGGGACTGAAGCTTTCTTT
TRBJ1-2,TRBD1,TRBV7-2,-,CASSLAGTGGLDGYTF,TGTGCCAGCAGCTTAGCCGGCACAGGGGGGCTTGATGGCTACACCTTC
TRBJ2-5,TRBD2,TRBV7-6,-,CASSKLAGGYQETQYF,TGTGCCAGTAGCAAACTAGCGGGGGGCTACCAAGAGACCCAGTACTTC
TRBJ2-7,TRBD2,TRBV3-1/TRBV3-2,-,CASSQGASGGAYEQYF,TGTGCCAGCAGCCAAGGGGCCAGCGGGGGGGCCTACGAGCAGTACTTC
TRBJ2-2,TRBD1,TRBV24-1,once,CATSERDRGWTGELFF,TGTGCCACCAGTGAACGGGACAGGGGATGGACCGGGGAGCTGTTTTTT
TRBJ2-5,TRBD2,TRBV11-2,-,CASSLYPGLAGFGQETQYF,TGTGCCAGCAGCTTATATCCTGGACTAGCGGGGTTTGGGCAAGAGACCCAGTACTTC
TRBJ1-2,-,TRBV7-9,-,CASSPDDGVSYGYTF,TGTGCCAGCAGCCCCGACGACGGGGTGAGCTATGGCTACACCTTC
TRBJ1-2,TRBD1,TRBV3-1/TRBV3-2,-,CASSQDLGQNYGYTF,TGTGCCAGCAGCCAAGATTTGGGACAGAACTATGGCTACACCTTC